Shown below are 24 T cell receptor beta chains from a single sample sequenced in a study of blood T cell repertoires in COVID-19. Repertoires were generated with immunoSEQ multiplex PCR, while TCRdb's copy carries only in-frame clones and drops some. The sample has 200,000 or so clones; about 93% are singletons. The sequenced sample consisted of peripheral blood. Receptors originate from a man aged 55-75 years with COVID-19, enrolled during active disease.

CDR3 amino acids: CAIGTDHSNQPQHF. The DNA for the CDR3 is TGTGCCATCGGGACAGACCATAGCAATCAGCCCCAGCATTTT. V and J are TRBV10-3 and TRBJ1-5; 7 bases fit TRBD1. The CDR3 length is 14 residues. J was trimmed by 0 bases and V by 8 bases; bases with no gene match: 4. Per germline, CDR1 ENHRY and CDR2 SYGVKD.

The rearrangement joins TRBV14 to TRBJ1-6, with D unresolved. CDR3 size: 15 residues. Between the trimmed V and J ends, which lost 4 bases and 7 bases, there was a span of 14 bases. Germline V gene data show CDR1 as SGHDN and CDR2 as FVKESK. This chain's CDR3 is CASSREGAINSPLHF. CDR3 coding DNA: TGTGCCAGCAGCCGAGAGGGCGCCATAAATTCACCCCTCCACTTT.

V usage is TRBV5-1 and J usage is TRBJ2-2, with a possible D match to TRBD1 (5 bases). CDR1 and CDR2 (germline): SGHRS, YFSETQ. V shed 3 bases and J shed 0 bases, with 12 bases lying between them. The CDR3 loop spans 16 amino acids. The CDR3 region has the DNA TGCGCCAGCAGCTCGCAGGGTGTCCCGAACACCGGGGAGCTGTTTTTT. As protein: CASSSQGVPNTGELFF. The whole variable domain, filled in from reference TRBV5-1 and TRBJ2-2, reads KAGVTQTPRYLIKTRGQQVTLSCSPISGHRSVSWYQQTPGQGLQFLFEYFSETQRNKGNFPGRFSGRQFSNSRSEMNVSTLELGDSALYLCASSSQGVPNTGELFFGEGSRLTVL.

The J gene is TRBJ1-1, the V gene TRBV28; D gene uncertain. The CDR3 runs to 14 residues. V shed 4 bases and J shed 0 bases, with 9 bases lying between them. Per the germline V gene, CDR1 is MDHEN and CDR2 is SYDVKM. CDR3 protein: CASSYQALNTEAFF. The CDR3 DNA reads TGTGCCAGCAGTTATCAGGCGCTGAACACTGAAGCTTTCTTT.

J is TRBJ1-6 and V is TRBV10-3; D unclear. The V gene lost 6 bases and the J gene lost 6 bases, with 15 bases spanning the gap. The CDR3 extends over 15 amino acids. Germline V lookup: CDR1 ENHRY, CDR2 SYGVKD. This chain's CDR3 is CAIREGGFGNSPLHF. CDR3 bases: TGTGCCATCAGGGAGGGAGGTTTCGGTAATTCACCCCTCCACTTT.

The chain's CDR3 is CASTLGRNTGELFF. The CDR3 nucleotides are TGCGCCAGCACCCTTGGGCGGAACACCGGGGAGCTGTTTTTT. V and J are TRBV5-1 and TRBJ2-2, with D unclear. CDR1 SGHRS and CDR2 YFSETQ come from the germline V gene. V was trimmed by 6 bases and J by 1 base, leaving 10 bases between them. This CDR3 spans 14 amino acids. Combining the CDR3 with reference TRBV5-1 and TRBJ2-2 gives the whole variable domain KAGVTQTPRYLIKTRGQQVTLSCSPISGHRSVSWYQQTPGQGLQFLFEYFSETQRNKGNFPGRFSGRQFSNSRSEMNVSTLELGDSALYLCASTLGRNTGELFFGEGSRLTVL.

This clone was detected once. The J gene is TRBJ2-2, the V gene TRBV7-9; 10 nucleotides agree with TRBD1. The CDR3 is made up of 16 amino acids. Germline V gene lookup returns CDR1 SEHNR and CDR2 FQNEAQ (reference sequence). V trimming: 5 bases; J trimming: 3 bases; junction bases outside the gene matches: 6. The CDR3 loop is CASSPTGTGDTGELFF. The CDR3 DNA sequence: TGTGCCAGCAGCCCAACCGGGACAGGGGACACCGGGGAGCTGTTTTTT.

This clone appeared a single time. The genes are TRBV30 and TRBJ1-4, with a possible D match to TRBD1 (6 bases). The CDR3 covers 15 residues. The V end lost 5 bases, the J end lost 7 bases, and 20 bases lay between the germline ends. The V gene's germline CDR1 is GTSNPN and CDR2 SVGIG (reference sequence). In DNA form, the CDR3 reads TGTGCCTGGCACCCAGGGTCAGGGGTACTTGAAAAACTGTTTTTT. It is translated as CAWHPGSGVLEKLFF. The variable domain in full, with the rest retrieved from reference TRBV30 and TRBJ1-4, is SQTIHQWPATLVQPVGSPLSLECTVEGTSNPNLYWYRQAAGRGLQLLFYSVGIGQISSEVPQNLSASRPQDRQFILSSKKLLLSDSGFYLCAWHPGSGVLEKLFFGSGTQLSVL.

The chain has TRBV5-6 and TRBJ2-5; D uncertain. The CDR3 runs to 11 residues. CDR1 SGHDT and CDR2 YYEEEE come from the germline V gene. V was pared by 0 bases and J by 5 bases, with 2 bases between. As DNA, the CDR3 is TGTGCCAGCAGCTTGGCGGAGACCCAGTACTTC. It yields the protein CASSLAETQYF.

J is TRBJ1-3 and V is TRBV19, with TRBD1 matching over 7 bases. Per germline, CDR1 LNHDA and CDR2 SQIVND (reference sequence). V lost 7 bases and J lost 3; bases outside the gene matches: 18. The CDR3 covers 18 residues. In DNA form, the CDR3 reads TGTGCCAGTACTACAAGGGGGACAGCCAATAATTATGGAAACACCATATATTTT. This gives the protein CASTTRGTANNYGNTIYF.

This clone came up once. This chain uses TRBV19 with TRBJ2-5; 8 nucleotides align to TRBD2. J gave up 5 bases and V 10 bases, and 24 bases lay outside the gene matches. This CDR3 has 18 residues. Germline assignment: CDR1 LNHDA and CDR2 SQIVND (reference sequence). The DNA for the CDR3 is TGTGCCACCGCCCAAGCCCCTAGGGGGACTAGAATAGAGGAGACCCAGTACTTC. It specifies CATAQAPRGTRIEETQYF.

The rearrangement joins TRBV2 to TRBJ1-1; TRBD1 matches at 7 bases. The length of the CDR3 is 12 residues. The germline V gene has CDR1 SNHLY and CDR2 FYNNEI. J gave up 7 bases and V 7 bases, and 6 bases lay outside the gene matches. CDR3 amino acids: CASIGTEDEAFF. CDR3 in DNA: TGTGCCAGCATAGGGACAGAAGATGAAGCTTTCTTT.

DNA of the CDR3: TGTGCCAGCAGGGCGGGCGGCAGGGGGCGGGGTAACTATGGCTACACCTTC. It translates to CASRAGGRGRGNYGYTF. This sequence joins TRBV28 and TRBJ1-2, with 8 bases that match TRBD1. The junction had 13 bases not matched to a gene; V was cut back by 6 bases and J by 1 base. The CDR3 has 17 amino acids. Germline CDR1 and CDR2: MDHEN and SYDVKM.

The chain couples TRBV7-9 to TRBJ1-2; 9 bases align to TRBD1. Germline CDR1 SEHNR, CDR2 FQNEAQ (reference sequence). V lost 3 bases and J lost 8; bases outside the gene matches: 7. The CDR3 length is 14 residues. The CDR3 region is CASSFRDRAQGYTF. CDR3 bases: TGTGCCAGCAGCTTCCGGGACAGGGCACAGGGCTACACCTTC.

The chain joins TRBV12-5 to TRBJ2-1, with TRBD2 identical over 12 bases. The CDR3 sequence is 14 residues long. The V and J ends lost 5 bases and 8 bases, in that order; junction bases with no gene match: 4. Per germline, CDR1 LGHNT and CDR2 FRNRAP. The CDR3 region is CASGTGLAGYEQFF. In DNA, the CDR3 is TGTGCTAGTGGTACCGGACTAGCGGGATATGAGCAGTTCTTC.

The gene calls are TRBV19 and TRBJ2-3; 12 bases map to TRBD2. This CDR3 has 15 residues. With 2 bases clipped from V and 4 bases from J, the junction kept 1 base outside the gene matches. The germline V gene encodes CDR1 LNHDA and CDR2 SQIVND (reference sequence). CDR3 DNA sequence: TGTGCCAGTAGTATACTAGCGGGGGGGTCAGATACGCAGTATTTT. It translates to CASSILAGGSDTQYF.

The chain carries TRBV6-5 and TRBJ2-7, with 8 bases matching TRBD2. The CDR3 is 13 residues long. V lost 6 bases and J lost 5; bases outside the gene matches: 6. Per the germline V gene, CDR1 is MNHEY and CDR2 is SVGAGI. CDR3: CASRGTSRNEQYF. DNA for the CDR3: TGTGCCAGCAGAGGGACTAGTCGTAACGAGCAGTACTTC.

V is TRBV10-2 and J is TRBJ1-6; 7 nucleotides line up with TRBD1. CDR3 length equals 13 residues. The V and J ends lost 3 bases and 16 bases, in that order; junction bases with no gene match: 9. CDR1 is WSHSY and CDR2 is SAAADI in the germline V gene. DNA of the CDR3: TGCGCCAGCAGTGAACAGGGGTTCGCCGTGCTCCACTTT. Translating it yields CASSEQGFAVLHF.

The rearrangement joins TRBV5-4 to TRBJ1-2; possibly TRBD1 for D (6 bases). Looked up from germline, CDR1 is SGHNT and CDR2 is YYREEE (reference sequence). V lost 4 bases and J lost 6, with 16 bases in between. CDR3 length equals 14 residues. The CDR3: CASSGPGQFNGYTF. The CDR3 DNA follows: TGTGCCAGCAGCGGCCCCGGACAGTTCAATGGCTACACCTTC.

This clone was observed once. The chain uses TRBV12-5 and TRBJ1-1; D is unclear. This CDR3 is built from 13 residues. Germline V gene sequence: CDR1 LGHNT, CDR2 FRNRAP. Trimming pared 7 bases from V and 6 bases from J, leaving 15 bases between. As DNA, the CDR3 is TGTGCTAGTGCCCCTTTAGTGGGCGCTGAAGCTTTCTTT. This encodes CASAPLVGAEAFF.

The rearrangement uses TRBV7-2 and TRBJ2-1, with 8 bases matching TRBD1. Germline V gives CDR1 SGHTA, CDR2 FQGNSA. The CDR3 contains 14 residues. Germline trimming cut 5 bases from V and 5 bases from J; bases unmatched to any gene: 5. The CDR3 DNA reads as TGTGCCAGCAGCGCCCGACAGGGGAACAATGAGCAGTTCTTC. As protein: CASSARQGNNEQFF.

The chain uses TRBV7-9 and TRBJ2-3; TRBD2 matches 8 bases. The CDR3 has 16 residues. V was pared by 5 bases and J by 0 bases, with 7 bases of the junction left unmatched. Germline lookup yields CDR1 SEHNR and CDR2 FQNEAQ (reference sequence). The CDR3 DNA reads TGTGCCAGCAGCCTTTGGAGCGGGGGTAGCACAGATACGCAGTATTTT. This codes for CASSLWSGGSTDTQYF.

CDR3 bases: TGTGCCAGCAGCCCGGGGACTAGCGGGAGACGGGGGGAGCAGTTCTTC. It is translated as CASSPGTSGRRGEQFF. The chain uses TRBV3-1 (or the pseudogene TRBV3-2) and TRBJ2-1; 14 bases are a match to TRBD2. The junction had 9 bases not matched to a gene; V was cut back by 4 bases and J by 10 bases. Germline lookup yields CDR1 LGHDT and CDR2 YNNKEL (reference sequence). CDR3 length: 16 amino acids.

This chain links TRBV27 with TRBJ2-2; 10 bases fit TRBD1. Per germline, CDR1 MNHEY and CDR2 SMNVEV (reference sequence). This CDR3 has 15 amino acids. The V gene end was trimmed by 5 bases and the J gene end by 6 bases; junction bases not matched to a gene: 6. This chain's CDR3 is CASSLGQGGAGELFF. The CDR3 DNA reads as TGTGCCAGCAGTCTAGGACAGGGGGGAGCCGGGGAGCTGTTTTTT.